Listed here is a single TCR beta chain. This sample stems from a study of blood T cells in healthy people across ages. Sample-barcoded 5' priming and a J-beta primer mix drove a second PCR of about 6 to 12 cycles. Per-sample output comprised a minimum of 2.5 million paired-end reads containing CDR3. TCRdb analysed the 5' RACE reads with MiXCR anew, one entry per CDR3 protein. The profile shows about 770,000 distinct CDR3 sequences, under 45% of them singletons. V was pared by 6 bases and J by 2 bases, with 14 bases between. In germline, CDR1 is SQVTM, CDR2 ANQGSEA. There are 13 residues in the CDR3. This receptor was identified in a man between 60 and 75 years old in good health. The material sequenced was blood. The J gene is TRBJ2-7, the V gene TRBV29-1, with TRBD2 as a possible D gene (5 bases). Here the CDR3 reads CSVLRTGTYEQYF. The CDR3 nucleotides read TGCAGCGTCCTAAGGACGGGGACCTACGAGCAGTACTTC.